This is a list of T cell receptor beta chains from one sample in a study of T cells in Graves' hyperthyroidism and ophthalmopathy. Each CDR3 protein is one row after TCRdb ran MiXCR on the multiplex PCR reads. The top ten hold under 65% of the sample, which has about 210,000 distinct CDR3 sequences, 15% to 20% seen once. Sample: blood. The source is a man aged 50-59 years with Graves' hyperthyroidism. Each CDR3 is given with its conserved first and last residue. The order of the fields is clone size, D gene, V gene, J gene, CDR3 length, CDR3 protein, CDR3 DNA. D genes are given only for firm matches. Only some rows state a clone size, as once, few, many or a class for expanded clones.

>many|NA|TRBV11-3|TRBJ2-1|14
CATGGVTGDGEQFF
TGTGCCACCGGTGGTGTAACGGGAGATGGTGAGCAGTTCTTC
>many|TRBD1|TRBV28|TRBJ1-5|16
CASSWGQGWSNQPQHF
TGTGCCAGCAGTTGGGGACAGGGTTGGAGCAATCAGCCCCAGCATTTT
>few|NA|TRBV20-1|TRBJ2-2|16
CSARVEEGSGTGELFF
TGCAGTGCTAGAGTTGAGGAGGGGTCGGGAACCGGGGAGCTGTTTTTT
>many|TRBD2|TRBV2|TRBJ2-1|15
CASSDWPSGSNEQFF
TGTGCCAGCAGTGACTGGCCTAGCGGAAGCAATGAGCAGTTCTTC
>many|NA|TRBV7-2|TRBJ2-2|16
CASSLGGDRLTGELFF
TGTGCCAGCAGCTTAGGGGGCGACAGGCTCACCGGGGAGCTGTTTTTT
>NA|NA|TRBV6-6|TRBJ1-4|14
CASSYGDSNEKLFF
TGTGCCAGCAGTTACGGGGACTCTAATGAAAAACTGTTTTTT
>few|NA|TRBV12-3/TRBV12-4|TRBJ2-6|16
CASSFSQHSGANVLTF
TGTGCCAGCAGTTTCTCCCAACACTCTGGGGCCAACGTCCTGACTTTC
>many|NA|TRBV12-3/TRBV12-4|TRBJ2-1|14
CASSPRKAYNEQFF
TGTGCCAGCAGTCCACGGAAGGCCTACAATGAGCAGTTCTTC
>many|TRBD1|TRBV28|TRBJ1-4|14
CASTSGTGGEKLFF
TGTGCCAGCACCTCCGGGACAGGGGGCGAAAAACTGTTTTTT
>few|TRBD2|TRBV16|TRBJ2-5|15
CASSRILAGGETQYF
TGTGCCAGCAGCCGCATACTAGCGGGAGGAGAGACCCAGTACTTC
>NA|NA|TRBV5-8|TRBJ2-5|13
CASSLYGGETQYF
TGTGCCAGCAGCTTGTATGGCGGGGAGACCCAGTACTTC
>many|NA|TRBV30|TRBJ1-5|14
CAWSGGRSNQPQHF
TGTGCCTGGAGTGGGGGCCGGAGCAATCAGCCCCAGCATTTT
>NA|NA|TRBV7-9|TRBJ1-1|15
CASSPDRTSGFEAFF
TGTGCCAGCAGTCCCGACAGGACCTCAGGATTTGAAGCTTTCTTT
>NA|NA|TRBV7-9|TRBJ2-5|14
CASSLDWGSETQYF
TGTGCCAGCAGCTTAGACTGGGGTTCGGAGACCCAGTACTTC
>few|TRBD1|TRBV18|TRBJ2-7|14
CANSKGQGEYEQYF
TGTGCCAACTCAAAGGGACAGGGCGAATACGAGCAGTACTTC
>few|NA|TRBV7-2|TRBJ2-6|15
CASTTRVSGANVLTF
TGTGCCAGCACGACCCGGGTATCTGGGGCCAACGTCCTGACTTTC
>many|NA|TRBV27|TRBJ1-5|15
CASSLSMGLRQPQHF
TGTGCCAGCAGTTTATCGATGGGGTTACGGCAGCCCCAGCATTTT
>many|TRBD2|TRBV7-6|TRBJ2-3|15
CASSPPVSGTDTQYF
TGTGCCAGCAGCCCGCCGGTTAGCGGGACAGATACGCAGTATTTT
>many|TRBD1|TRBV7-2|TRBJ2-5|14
CASSPNRGKETQYF
TGTGCCAGCAGCCCCAACAGGGGCAAGGAGACCCAGTACTTC
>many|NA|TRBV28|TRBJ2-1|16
CASSAWVGSSYNEQFF
TGTGCCAGCAGTGCCTGGGTGGGAAGCTCCTACAATGAGCAGTTCTTC
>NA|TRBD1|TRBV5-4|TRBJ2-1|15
CASSFPGQDLDEQFF
TGTGCCAGCAGCTTCCCGGGACAGGACTTGGATGAGCAGTTCTTC
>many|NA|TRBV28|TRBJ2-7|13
CASRPGNDYEQYF
TGTGCCAGCAGGCCAGGGAACGACTACGAGCAGTACTTC
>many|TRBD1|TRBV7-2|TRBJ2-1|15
CASSSRTGGYNEQFF
TGTGCCAGCAGCTCCAGGACAGGGGGCTACAATGAGCAGTTCTTC
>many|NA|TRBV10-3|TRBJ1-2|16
CAISEPPPDSDYGYTF
TGTGCCATCAGTGAACCTCCCCCGGACAGCGACTATGGCTACACCTTC
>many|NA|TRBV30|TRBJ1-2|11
CALGDGYGYTF
TGTGCCCTAGGGGATGGTTATGGCTACACCTTC
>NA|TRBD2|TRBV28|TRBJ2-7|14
CASTSGSYSYEQYF
TGTGCCAGCACTAGCGGGAGCTACTCCTACGAGCAGTACTTC
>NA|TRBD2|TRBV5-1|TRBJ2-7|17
CASSPNPGLAETYEQYF
TGCGCCAGCAGCCCAAACCCGGGACTAGCGGAGACCTACGAGCAGTACTTC
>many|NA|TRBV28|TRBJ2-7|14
CASSTLGGVNEQYF
TGTGCCAGCAGCACTCTCGGGGGAGTCAACGAGCAGTACTTC
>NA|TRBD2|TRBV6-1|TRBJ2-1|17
CASSEASLAGGPNEQFF
TGTGCCAGCAGTGAAGCGTCCCTAGCGGGAGGTCCCAATGAGCAGTTCTTC
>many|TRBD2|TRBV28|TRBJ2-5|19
CASSLRGLAGLLAKETQYF
TGTGCCAGCAGTTTAAGGGGACTAGCGGGTTTGTTGGCCAAAGAGACCCAGTACTTC
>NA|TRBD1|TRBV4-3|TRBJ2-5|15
CASSQYGTAQETQYF
TGCGCCAGCAGCCAGTACGGGACAGCCCAAGAGACCCAGTACTTC
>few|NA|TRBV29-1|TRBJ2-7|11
CSVEFEVEQYF
TGCAGCGTTGAATTCGAGGTGGAGCAGTACTTC
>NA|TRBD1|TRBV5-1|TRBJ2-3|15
CASSLARQGADTQYF
TGCGCCAGCAGCTTGGCCAGACAGGGGGCAGATACGCAGTATTTT
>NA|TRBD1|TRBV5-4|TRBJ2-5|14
CASSSQGVEETQYF
TGTGCCAGCAGCTCCCAGGGGGTGGAAGAGACCCAGTACTTC
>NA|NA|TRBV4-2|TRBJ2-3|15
CASSQEATRTDTQYF
TGTGCCAGCAGCCAAGAAGCGACCCGCACAGATACGCAGTATTTT
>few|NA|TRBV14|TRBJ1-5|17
CASSQDVGGEGNQPQHF
TGTGCCAGCAGCCAAGATGTGGGGGGCGAGGGCAATCAGCCCCAGCATTTT
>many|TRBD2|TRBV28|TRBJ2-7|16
CATLGSSSGRFYEQYF
TGTGCCACTCTCGGCTCCTCTAGCGGGAGATTCTACGAGCAGTACTTC
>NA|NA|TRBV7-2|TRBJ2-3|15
CASSLTQVSADTQYF
TGTGCCAGCAGCTTAACACAGGTCAGCGCAGATACGCAGTATTTT
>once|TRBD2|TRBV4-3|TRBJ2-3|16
CASSQALGLAGNTQYF
TGCGCCAGCAGCCAAGCCTTGGGACTAGCGGGAAATACGCAGTATTTT
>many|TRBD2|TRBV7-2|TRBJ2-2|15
CASSLFAGEGGELFF
TGTGCCAGCAGCTTATTCGCGGGAGAGGGCGGGGAGCTGTTTTTT
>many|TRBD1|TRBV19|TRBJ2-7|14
CASSTAGQGYEQYF
TGTGCCAGTAGTACTGCGGGACAGGGGTACGAGCAGTACTTC
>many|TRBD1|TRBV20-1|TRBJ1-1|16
CSARDFTGGMNTEAFF
TGCAGTGCTAGAGATTTTACAGGGGGCATGAACACTGAAGCTTTCTTT
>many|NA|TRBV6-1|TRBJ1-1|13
CASRSPDRFEAFF
TGTGCCAGCAGATCGCCAGACAGGTTTGAAGCTTTCTTT
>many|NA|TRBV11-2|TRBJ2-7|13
CASSPALPYEQYF
TGTGCCAGCAGCCCGGCGCTCCCCTACGAGCAGTACTTC
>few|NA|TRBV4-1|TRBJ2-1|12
CASSQGHNEQFF
TGCGCCAGCAGCCAAGGTCACAATGAGCAGTTCTTC
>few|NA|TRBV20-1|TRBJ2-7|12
CSAEDTTYEQYF
TGCAGTGCTGAAGACACGACCTACGAGCAGTACTTC
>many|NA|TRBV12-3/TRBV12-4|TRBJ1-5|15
CASSLGGYSWEPQHF
TGTGCCAGCAGTTTAGGGGGGTACTCTTGGGAGCCCCAGCATTTT